The clone carrying this T cell receptor (beta chain) occurred once. Clones were sequenced by immunoSEQ multiplex PCR, and TCRdb holds only the in-frame ones, with some missing. The sample records roughly 16,000 clones, 93% being singletons. This entry is derived from a study of T cell repertoires in ileal Crohn's disease. Per the germline V gene, CDR1 is SGDLS and CDR2 is YYNGEE. With V trimmed by 1 base and J by 0 bases, 3 bases remained unmatched. This CDR3 contains 15 residues. The chain couples TRBV9 to TRBJ2-5; 7 positions match TRBD1. Sequencing input: ileal tissue. This TCR was recovered from an adult with Crohn's disease. DNA for the CDR3: TGTGCCAGCAGCGTAATGGGACAGCACCAAGAGACCCAGTACTTC. It yields the protein CASSVMGQHQETQYF.